These 32 T cell receptor beta chains were all obtained from the same sample, sequenced in a study of T cell clones after liver transplantation. The repertoire was sequenced with immunoSEQ multiplex PCR; TCRdb's copy has only in-frame clones and lacks some. The sample lists tens of thousands of clones, about four fifths occurring once. The sample was CD4+ T cells from blood, taken 12 months after liver transplant. The receptors stem from a human patient who received a liver transplant. A share of the T cells may be of graft donor origin.

This chain joins TRBV27 and TRBJ2-7, with D possibly TRBD1 on 5 matching bases. The CDR3 has 13 amino acids. Germline V gives CDR1 MNHEY, CDR2 SMNVEV (reference sequence). V lost 4 bases, J lost 2 bases, and 9 bases lay in between. The CDR3 sequence is CASSSAGTYEQYF. CDR3 nucleotide sequence: TGTGCCAGCAGTTCGGCAGGGACCTACGAGCAGTACTTC.

The gene calls are TRBV28 and TRBJ2-3; D not certain. The CDR3 has 15 residues. Germline V gives CDR1 MDHEN, CDR2 SYDVKM. With 4 bases removed from V and 5 bases from J, the gap between germline ends came to 16 bases. CDR3 residues: CASSSALVLKDTQYF. The CDR3 region has the DNA TGTGCCAGCAGTTCCGCCCTGGTGCTAAAAGATACGCAGTATTTT. The whole variable domain, filled in from reference TRBV28 and TRBJ2-3, reads DVKVTQSSRYLVKRTGEKVFLECVQDMDHENMFWYRQDPGLGLRLIYFSYDVKMKEKGDIPEGYSVSREKKERFSLILESASTNQTSMYLCASSSALVLKDTQYFGPGTRLTVL.

The CDR3 DNA sequence: TGTGCCAGCAGCCCTACAGGGGAAGTAGGCTATGGCTACACCTTC. Its protein is CASSPTGEVGYGYTF. The genes are TRBV6-4 and TRBJ1-2, with TRBD1 identical over 7 bases. The CDR3 consists of 15 residues. V dropped 6 bases and J dropped 4; count of bases not matched to a gene: 11. The germline V gene encodes CDR1 MRHNA and CDR2 SNTAGT.

This chain uses TRBV6-5 with TRBJ2-2; the D gene is possibly TRBD2 (6 bases). V was trimmed by 6 bases and J by 5 bases, leaving 16 bases between them. Germline CDR1 is MNHEY and CDR2 is SVGAGI. This CDR3 spans 15 amino acids. The CDR3 spells CASRPPGRQTGELFF. The DNA of the CDR3 is TGTGCCAGCAGGCCCCCGGGGAGGCAGACCGGGGAGCTGTTTTTT.

J is TRBJ2-1 and V is TRBV5-1; maybe TRBD2 (6 bases). Per germline, CDR1 SGHRS and CDR2 YFSETQ. CDR3 length: 16 residues. The V end lost 4 bases, the J end lost 1 base, and 15 bases lay between the germline ends. DNA of the CDR3: TGCGCCAGCAGCCACAGGAGCGGGTATTCCTACAATGAGCAGTTCTTC. It encodes CASSHRSGYSYNEQFF. The full variable domain, with the rest looked up from reference TRBV5-1 and TRBJ2-1, is KAGVTQTPRYLIKTRGQQVTLSCSPISGHRSVSWYQQTPGQGLQFLFEYFSETQRNKGNFPGRFSGRQFSNSRSEMNVSTLELGDSALYLCASSHRSGYSYNEQFFGPGTRLTVL.

The chain employs TRBV5-1 and TRBJ2-2; 10 nucleotides align to TRBD1. Losses at the gene ends were 6 bases for V and 7 bases for J; bases not matched to a gene: 9. Germline values: CDR1 SGHRS, CDR2 YFSETQ. CDR3 length: 15 residues. The CDR3 coding sequence is TGCGCCAGCATGGTTGTGACAGGGGGCATCGGGGAGCTGTTTTTT. Translating it yields CASMVVTGGIGELFF.

V is TRBV6-5 and J is TRBJ1-1; 7 bases are shared with TRBD1. The CDR3 is 15 residues long. J was trimmed by 1 base and V by 2 bases; bases with no gene match: 4. The V gene's germline CDR1 is MNHEY and CDR2 SVGAGI. CDR3 protein: CASSYGTVKNTEAFF. CDR3 DNA: TGTGCCAGCAGTTACGGGACAGTAAAGAACACTGAAGCTTTCTTT.

The J gene is TRBJ1-4, the V gene TRBV19, with D possibly matching TRBD1 (5 bases). Germline V gene data show CDR1 as LNHDA and CDR2 as SQIVND (reference sequence). The CDR3 spans 13 residues. Trimming pared 5 bases from V and 8 bases from J, leaving 12 bases between. The CDR3 loop reads CASSAPGQEKLFF. DNA for the CDR3: TGTGCCAGTAGTGCGCCAGGGCAGGAAAAACTGTTTTTT.

V gene TRBV10-2 combines with J gene TRBJ1-5; D perhaps matches TRBD1 (6 bases). This CDR3 spans 13 amino acids. Per germline, CDR1 WSHSY and CDR2 SAAADI. V shed 4 bases and J shed 7 bases, with 11 bases lying between them. The CDR3 DNA reads as TGCGCCAGCAGTGTGGGGCAGGGGCAGCCCCAGCATTTT. This gives the protein CASSVGQGQPQHF.

The V and J genes are TRBV28 and TRBJ1-1; 9 positions agree with TRBD1. Germline V gives CDR1 MDHEN, CDR2 SYDVKM. V lost 4 bases and J lost 0; bases outside the gene matches: 9. The CDR3 has 17 residues. The DNA of the CDR3 is TGTGCCAGCAGTTCTCACGGGACAGGGTACATGAACACTGAAGCTTTCTTT. Encoded protein: CASSSHGTGYMNTEAFF.

This sequence joins TRBV28 and TRBJ1-3; no clear D gene. Between the trimmed V and J ends, which lost 6 bases and 4 bases, there was a span of 19 bases. Germline lookup yields CDR1 MDHEN and CDR2 SYDVKM. This CDR3 is built from 16 residues. The CDR3 spells CASRTIRGSSGNTIYF. Here the CDR3 DNA reads TGTGCCAGCAGGACAATTCGGGGTTCCTCCGGAAACACCATATATTTT.

The CDR3 spells CASSLALGTGGTQYF. The DNA of the CDR3 is TGTGCCAGCAGCTTAGCGCTCGGGACAGGCGGGACCCAGTACTTC. The V call is TRBV7-2, the J call TRBJ2-5, with 8 bases that match TRBD1. Germline V lookup: CDR1 SGHTA, CDR2 FQGNSA. J lost 7 bases, V lost 0 bases, and 7 bases had no gene match. The CDR3 is made up of 15 amino acids.

The chain couples TRBV28 to TRBJ1-2, with a weak D call TRBD1 (6 bases). Germline CDR1 and CDR2: MDHEN and SYDVKM. The CDR3 length is 17 residues. V shed 5 bases and J shed 7 bases, with 26 bases lying between them. The CDR3 loop reads CASSGHGNRDSFRGYTF. The CDR3 region has the DNA TGTGCCAGCAGTGGCCATGGGAACAGGGATTCATTTCGTGGCTACACCTTC.

The chain links TRBV29-1 to TRBJ1-1, with D perhaps matching TRBD1 (5 bases). Trimming removed 4 bases from V and 0 bases from J, with 6 bases in between. In germline, CDR1 is SQVTM, CDR2 ANQGSEA. CDR3 length equals 12 residues. CDR3 in amino acids: CSVATVNTEAFF. The CDR3 nucleotides read TGCAGCGTTGCGACAGTGAACACTGAAGCTTTCTTT.

The J gene is TRBJ1-1, the V gene TRBV27; TRBD1 aligns across 7 bases. The CDR3 length is 15 residues. Losses at the gene ends were 2 bases for V and 11 bases for J; bases not matched to a gene: 14. Germline V gene sequence: CDR1 MNHEY, CDR2 SMNVEV (reference sequence). This CDR3 is CASSLVVGGAQRAFF. CDR3 coding DNA: TGTGCCAGCAGTTTAGTAGTAGGGGGCGCTCAACGGGCTTTCTTT.

This clone appeared a few times. The V call is TRBV28, the J call TRBJ2-7; D ambiguous. V was cut by 9 bases and J by 3 bases, with 15 bases left in between. This CDR3 region has 13 residues. Germline V CDR1 and CDR2: MDHEN, SYDVKM. CDR3 residues: CARRRPLNYEQYF. CDR3 nucleotide sequence: TGTGCCAGAAGGCGTCCGCTGAACTACGAGCAGTACTTC. The full variable domain, rest sourced from reference TRBV28 and TRBJ2-7, is DVKVTQSSRYLVKRTGEKVFLECVQDMDHENMFWYRQDPGLGLRLIYFSYDVKMKEKGDIPEGYSVSREKKERFSLILESASTNQTSMYLCARRRPLNYEQYFGPGTRLTVT.

V and J are TRBV2 and TRBJ1-5; D not certain. The germline V gene encodes CDR1 SNHLY and CDR2 FYNNEI. The CDR3 runs 14 residues. Trimming stripped 7 bases from V and 4 bases from J, with 14 bases between. CDR3 nucleotides: TGTGCCAGCACTCAAAGCTCTTTAAATCAGCCCCAGCATTTT. Encoded protein: CASTQSSLNQPQHF.

V and J are TRBV28 and TRBJ2-2; D is ambiguous. This CDR3 has 14 amino acids. Germline loops: CDR1 MDHEN, CDR2 SYDVKM. V lost 3 bases, J lost 7 bases, and 12 bases lay in between. The CDR3 coding sequence is TGTGCCAGCAGTTTTGTAGGGCCTGACGGGGAGCTGTTTTTT. Its protein is CASSFVGPDGELFF.

The J gene is TRBJ2-1, the V gene TRBV19; no reliable D call. The germline V and J ends were trimmed by 1 base and 0 bases, with 10 bases remaining between them. Germline loops: CDR1 LNHDA, CDR2 SQIVND (reference sequence). The CDR3 has 16 amino acids. The chain's CDR3 is CASSIGGLDSYNEQFF. The CDR3 DNA is TGTGCCAGTAGTATAGGGGGTCTTGACTCCTACAATGAGCAGTTCTTC.

CDR3 protein: CASSLHTPQWAEAFF. CDR3 DNA: TGTGCCAGCAGCTTACATACACCTCAGTGGGCTGAAGCTTTCTTT. This chain uses TRBV7-8 with TRBJ1-1; D not resolved. There are 15 residues in the CDR3. Looked up from germline, CDR1 is SGHVS and CDR2 is FQNEAQ. The V end lost 2 bases, the J end lost 6 bases, and 16 bases lay between the germline ends. Variable domain in full (rest from reference TRBV7-8 and TRBJ1-1): GAGVSQSPRYKVAKRGQDVALRCDPISGHVSLFWYQQALGQGPEFLTYFQNEAQLDKSGLPSDRFFAERPEGSVSTLKIQRTQQEDSAVYLCASSLHTPQWAEAFFGQGTRLTVV.

The chain carries TRBV5-1 and TRBJ2-7; 7 bases match TRBD1. The CDR3 is 14 residues long. V was pared by 2 bases and J by 1 base, with 3 bases of the junction left unmatched. In germline, CDR1 is SGHRS, CDR2 YFSETQ. CDR3 sequence reads: CASSLETGSYEQYF. In DNA form, the CDR3 reads TGCGCCAGCAGCTTAGAGACAGGGTCCTACGAGCAGTACTTC. Together with reference TRBV5-1 and TRBJ2-7, the CDR3 gives the full variable domain: KAGVTQTPRYLIKTRGQQVTLSCSPISGHRSVSWYQQTPGQGLQFLFEYFSETQRNKGNFPGRFSGRQFSNSRSEMNVSTLELGDSALYLCASSLETGSYEQYFGPGTRLTVT.

The chain is built from TRBV28 and TRBJ2-5; the D is unclear. The CDR3 is made up of 13 amino acids. Germline V gene sequence: CDR1 MDHEN, CDR2 SYDVKM. The V and J ends lost 5 bases and 5 bases respectively, with 12 bases between them. The CDR3 bases are TGTGCCAGCAGTCCCCCCGCGTACGAGACCCAGTACTTC. This translates into CASSPPAYETQYF. Full variable domain (missing parts from reference TRBV28 and TRBJ2-5): DVKVTQSSRYLVKRTGEKVFLECVQDMDHENMFWYRQDPGLGLRLIYFSYDVKMKEKGDIPEGYSVSREKKERFSLILESASTNQTSMYLCASSPPAYETQYFGPGTRLLVL.

The table lists this clone with a few counts. The chain uses TRBV18 and TRBJ2-1, with 10 bases fitting TRBD2. J gave up 2 bases and V 0 bases, and 4 bases lay outside the gene matches. CDR3 length: 17 residues. Germline CDR1 reads KGHSH; CDR2 reads LQKENI. The CDR3 DNA follows: TGTGCCAGCTCACCACCGGGAAGCGGGAGGGCCTACAATGAGCAGTTCTTC. Its translation: CASSPPGSGRAYNEQFF.

The V call is TRBV5-1, the J call TRBJ2-7, with 8 bases matching TRBD2. Trimming removed 3 bases from V and 3 bases from J; junction bases left unmatched: 5. CDR3 length: 14 amino acids. Germline assignment: CDR1 SGHRS and CDR2 YFSETQ. The CDR3, as DNA: TGCGCCAGCAGCTCCGCTACTAGCGGCTACGAGCAGTACTTC. Translation gives CASSSATSGYEQYF.

This clone has just one count. The chain uses TRBV10-3 and TRBJ1-5; a possible D gene is TRBD1 (5 bases). The CDR3 has 14 residues. V gave up 1 base and J gave up 6 bases, with 10 bases separating them. CDR1 and CDR2 (germline): ENHRY, SYGVKD. The CDR3 DNA follows: TGTGCCATCAGTGAGTTGGGGGAAGGTCAGCCCCAGCATTTT. It translates to CAISELGEGQPQHF.

The V and J genes are TRBV5-4 and TRBJ1-2; 8 nucleotides agree with TRBD1. The CDR3 consists of 13 residues. Looked up from germline, CDR1 is SGHNT and CDR2 is YYREEE (reference sequence). V lost 4 bases to trimming and J lost 2 bases; unmatched junction nucleotides: 1. CDR3 loop: CASSRTGNYGYTF. The CDR3 nucleotides read TGTGCCAGCAGCCGGACAGGGAACTATGGCTACACCTTC.

This clone has just a few counts. This chain uses TRBV25-1 with TRBJ2-7; D is ambiguous. The germline gives CDR1 MGHDK, CDR2 SYGVNS. This CDR3 region has 12 residues. Trimming cost V 5 bases and J 3 bases, with 8 bases left between them. The chain's CDR3 is CASSSGRYEQYF. CDR3 nucleotides: TGTGCCAGCAGTTCCGGACGCTACGAGCAGTACTTC.

This rearrangement joins TRBV6-5 to TRBJ2-7; 9 nucleotides agree with TRBD2. CDR3 length: 14 residues. CDR1 MNHEY and CDR2 SVGAGI come from the germline V gene. V was clipped by 6 bases and J by 2 bases; unmatched bases: 5. Here the CDR3 reads CASSSTSGTYEQYF. The CDR3 DNA reads TGTGCCAGCAGCTCGACTAGCGGAACCTACGAGCAGTACTTC.

The V call is TRBV5-1, the J call TRBJ2-7; tentatively, D is TRBD1 (6 bases). Trimming took 4 bases from V and 5 from J, leaving 13 bases between them. Per the germline V gene, CDR1 is SGHRS and CDR2 is YFSETQ. The CDR3 totals 13 residues. For the CDR3, the DNA is TGCGCCAGCAGCCCCTGGGGGCAGGACGAGCAGTACTTC. It yields the protein CASSPWGQDEQYF.

The J gene is TRBJ2-6, the V gene TRBV5-1; D is possibly TRBD1 or TRBD2 (7 bases each). Per germline, CDR1 SGHRS and CDR2 YFSETQ. The V end lost 9 bases, the J end lost 0 bases, and 13 bases lay between the germline ends. This CDR3 is built from 15 residues. The CDR3 sequence: CAIPRGGSGANVLTF. For the CDR3, the DNA is TGCGCCATTCCCAGGGGGGGCTCTGGGGCCAACGTCCTGACTTTC.

The chain employs TRBV7-2 and TRBJ1-5, with D hard to call. Trimming pared 5 bases from V and 9 bases from J, leaving 17 bases between. Germline loops: CDR1 SGHTA, CDR2 FQGNSA. This CDR3 region has 14 residues. CDR3 nucleotides: TGTGCCAGCAGCCCCGAACCTCGGGCGCGGCCCCAGCATTTT. Translation: CASSPEPRARPQHF.

V is TRBV5-4 and J is TRBJ1-2; D is uncertain. V gave up 3 bases and J gave up 3 bases, with 15 bases separating them. The CDR3 contains 15 residues. Germline assignment: CDR1 SGHNT and CDR2 YYREEE (reference sequence). CDR3 sequence reads: CASSSSSGGYYGYTF. The DNA for the CDR3 is TGTGCCAGCAGCTCAAGCTCAGGAGGCTACTATGGCTACACCTTC. Looking up the rest from reference TRBV5-4 and TRBJ1-2 gives the full variable domain: ETGVTQSPTHLIKTRGQQVTLRCSSQSGHNTVSWYQQALGQGPQFIFQYYREEENGRGNFPPRFSGLQFPNYSSELNVNALELDDSALYLCASSSSSGGYYGYTFGSGTRLTVV.